This TCR beta chain stems from a study of shared clonotypes between healthy human individuals. Across the study: The donor pool was made up of two women and three men aged 18 to 49.

Comments on this clone: The same CDR3 can be traced to other DNA sequences in this sample.

Looked up from germline, CDR1 is SGDLS and CDR2 is YYNGEE. V gave up 1 base and J gave up 2 bases, with 6 bases separating them. This CDR3 region has 13 residues. The protocol was immunoSEQ multiplex PCR, while the TCRdb copy is restricted to in-frame clones and leaves out a portion. This sample has millions of clones; just over 90% occur once, and the top ten carry 1.5% to 2%. The naive CD8 subset, CD45RO-negative cells positively selected for CCR7, excluded terminally differentiated effector memory CD45RA+ cells. Sequenced sample: naive CD8+ T cells from PBMCs. The TCR comes from a man younger than 35 in good health. Some clones in this sample may be carry-over from other donors' samples. The rearrangement uses TRBV9 and TRBJ1-1; D perhaps matches TRBD1 (5 bases). CDR3 loop: CASSVRGNTEAFF. The CDR3 region has the DNA TGTGCCAGCAGCGTAAGGGGTAACACTGAAGCTTTCTTT.